The rows below give T cell receptor beta chains drawn from one sample of a study of beta chain features in type 1 diabetes. Some clones are missing from TCRdb's copy, which holds only in-frame ones; the method was immunoSEQ multiplex PCR. The table shows 300,000 to 450,000 clones, with approximately 12% occurring only once. The specimen was naive CD4+ T cells from blood. Receptors were obtained from a woman aged 18-29 years with type 1 diabetes. The CDR3 runs from the conserved cysteine through the conserved F or W. Each record gives: CDR3 length, J gene, clone size, D gene, V gene, CDR3 protein, CDR3 DNA. The D gene is left open where the match is weak. Size values are once, few and many counts, or a class for expanded clones, and some rows have none.

CDR3 length: 14
J gene: TRBJ1-1
clone size: few
D gene: .
V gene: TRBV28
CDR3 protein: CASSPLRQLAEAFF
CDR3 DNA: TGTGCCAGCAGTCCTCTACGACAGCTAGCTGAAGCTTTCTTT

CDR3 length: 12
J gene: TRBJ2-7
clone size: .
D gene: .
V gene: TRBV2
CDR3 protein: CASSEQGYEQYF
CDR3 DNA: TGTGCCAGCAGTGAGCAGGGCTACGAGCAGTACTTC

CDR3 length: 17
J gene: TRBJ2-6
clone size: few
D gene: .
V gene: TRBV19
CDR3 protein: CASSRGQFLSGANVLTF
CDR3 DNA: TGTGCCAGTAGCCGCGGACAGTTCCTCTCTGGGGCCAACGTCCTGACTTTC

CDR3 length: 16
J gene: TRBJ1-2
clone size: few
D gene: .
V gene: TRBV7-9
CDR3 protein: CASSSPSEGSNYGYTF
CDR3 DNA: TGTGCCAGCAGCTCCCCTTCGGAGGGATCTAACTATGGCTACACCTTC

CDR3 length: 16
J gene: TRBJ2-4
clone size: few
D gene: .
V gene: TRBV5-1
CDR3 protein: CASSFSGSGTKNIQYF
CDR3 DNA: TGCGCCAGCAGCTTCAGTGGGAGTGGAACCAAAAACATTCAGTACTTC

CDR3 length: 17
J gene: TRBJ2-3
clone size: .
D gene: TRBD2
V gene: TRBV9
CDR3 protein: CASSKPTSGGGTDTQYF
CDR3 DNA: TGTGCCAGCAGCAAACCGACTAGCGGGGGGGGCACAGATACGCAGTATTTT

CDR3 length: 14
J gene: TRBJ2-5
clone size: .
D gene: TRBD2
V gene: TRBV7-2
CDR3 protein: CASSSREGGETQYF
CDR3 DNA: TGTGCCAGCAGCTCTAGGGAGGGAGGCGAGACCCAGTACTTC

CDR3 length: 14
J gene: TRBJ1-5
clone size: .
D gene: .
V gene: TRBV6-6
CDR3 protein: CASRVQGVGQPQHF
CDR3 DNA: TGTGCCAGCAGGGTACAGGGAGTTGGGCAGCCCCAGCATTTT

CDR3 length: 12
J gene: TRBJ2-1
clone size: few
D gene: .
V gene: TRBV25-1
CDR3 protein: CASTRDNNEQFF
CDR3 DNA: TGTGCCAGCACCCGGGACAACAATGAGCAGTTCTTC

CDR3 length: 16
J gene: TRBJ2-2
clone size: .
D gene: TRBD1
V gene: TRBV27
CDR3 protein: CASSASGTGRAGELFF
CDR3 DNA: TGTGCCAGCAGTGCCTCCGGGACAGGGAGGGCCGGGGAGCTGTTTTTT

CDR3 length: 13
J gene: TRBJ2-7
clone size: .
D gene: .
V gene: TRBV23-1
CDR3 protein: CASRYQQPPEQYF
CDR3 DNA: TGCGCCAGCAGATACCAACAACCCCCCGAGCAGTACTTC

CDR3 length: 15
J gene: TRBJ1-6
clone size: few
D gene: .
V gene: TRBV7-2
CDR3 protein: CASSLVGGVNSPLHF
CDR3 DNA: TGTGCCAGCAGCTTAGTTGGAGGAGTTAATTCACCCCTCCACTTT

CDR3 length: 15
J gene: TRBJ2-4
clone size: few
D gene: .
V gene: TRBV11-2
CDR3 protein: CASSPPSLAKNIQYF
CDR3 DNA: TGTGCCAGCAGCCCACCCAGTCTAGCCAAAAACATTCAGTACTTC

CDR3 length: 11
J gene: TRBJ1-2
clone size: few
D gene: .
V gene: TRBV18
CDR3 protein: CASSPVLGYTF
CDR3 DNA: TGTGCCAGCTCACCAGTTCTGGGCTACACCTTC

CDR3 length: 14
J gene: TRBJ1-2
clone size: few
D gene: .
V gene: TRBV7-9
CDR3 protein: CASSRGETAYGYTF
CDR3 DNA: TGTGCCAGCAGCCGAGGAGAGACAGCCTATGGCTACACCTTC

CDR3 length: 16
J gene: TRBJ2-7
clone size: .
D gene: TRBD2
V gene: TRBV4-1
CDR3 protein: CASSPRLAGEYYEQYF
CDR3 DNA: TGCGCCAGCAGCCCAAGACTAGCGGGGGAGTACTACGAGCAGTACTTC

CDR3 length: 15
J gene: TRBJ2-4
clone size: .
D gene: .
V gene: TRBV7-9
CDR3 protein: CASSLDGTRTNIQYF
CDR3 DNA: TGTGCCAGCAGCTTGGACGGGACACGTACAAACATTCAGTACTTC

CDR3 length: 14
J gene: TRBJ2-1
clone size: .
D gene: TRBD2
V gene: TRBV15
CDR3 protein: CATSTGTSRNEQFF
CDR3 DNA: TGTGCCACCAGCACTGGGACTAGCAGGAATGAGCAGTTCTTC

CDR3 length: 12
J gene: TRBJ2-1
clone size: .
D gene: .
V gene: TRBV6-4
CDR3 protein: CASSDQGNEQFF
CDR3 DNA: TGTGCCAGCAGTGACCAGGGTAATGAGCAGTTCTTC

CDR3 length: 15
J gene: TRBJ1-1
clone size: .
D gene: TRBD1
V gene: TRBV4-3
CDR3 protein: CASSQVGQGRTEAFF
CDR3 DNA: TGCGCCAGCAGCCAAGTGGGACAGGGTAGGACTGAAGCTTTCTTT

CDR3 length: 17
J gene: TRBJ2-7
clone size: .
D gene: TRBD2
V gene: TRBV4-3
CDR3 protein: CASSQDLAGEITYEQYF
CDR3 DNA: TGCGCCAGCAGCCAAGACCTAGCGGGAGAAATAACCTACGAGCAGTACTTC

CDR3 length: 13
J gene: TRBJ2-7
clone size: few
D gene: TRBD1
V gene: TRBV6-5
CDR3 protein: CASSKDRGYEQYF
CDR3 DNA: TGTGCCAGCAGTAAGGACAGGGGCTACGAGCAGTACTTC

CDR3 length: 14
J gene: TRBJ2-1
clone size: .
D gene: TRBD1
V gene: TRBV7-9
CDR3 protein: CASSPGQGGNEQFF
CDR3 DNA: TGTGCCAGCAGCCCCGGACAGGGAGGCAATGAGCAGTTCTTC

CDR3 length: 14
J gene: TRBJ2-5
clone size: few
D gene: .
V gene: TRBV28
CDR3 protein: CASSSPGLQETQYF
CDR3 DNA: TGTGCCAGCAGCAGTCCGGGACTTCAAGAGACCCAGTACTTC

CDR3 length: 14
J gene: TRBJ2-1
clone size: few
D gene: .
V gene: TRBV7-2
CDR3 protein: CASSFLLTDNEQFF
CDR3 DNA: TGTGCCAGCAGCTTCCTTTTGACAGACAATGAGCAGTTCTTC

CDR3 length: 15
J gene: TRBJ2-5
clone size: few
D gene: TRBD1
V gene: TRBV7-6
CDR3 protein: CASSLGLGQGETQYF
CDR3 DNA: TGTGCCAGCAGCTTAGGACTCGGACAGGGAGAGACCCAGTACTTC

CDR3 length: 13
J gene: TRBJ2-7
clone size: .
D gene: TRBD1
V gene: TRBV27
CDR3 protein: CASSRDRHYEQYF
CDR3 DNA: TGTGCCAGCAGCCGGGACAGGCACTACGAGCAGTACTTC

CDR3 length: 14
J gene: TRBJ2-3
clone size: .
D gene: .
V gene: TRBV28
CDR3 protein: CASSSPTLQGTQYF
CDR3 DNA: TGTGCCAGCAGTTCCCCGACCTTGCAGGGTACGCAGTATTTT

CDR3 length: 10
J gene: TRBJ1-3
clone size: few
D gene: .
V gene: TRBV27
CDR3 protein: CASSSGADTF
CDR3 DNA: TGTGCCAGCAGTTCTGGGGCCGATACTTTT

CDR3 length: 13
J gene: TRBJ2-7
clone size: .
D gene: .
V gene: TRBV14
CDR3 protein: CASSQVLAYEQYF
CDR3 DNA: TGTGCCAGCAGCCAAGTGCTAGCTTACGAGCAGTACTTC

CDR3 length: 15
J gene: TRBJ2-7
clone size: few
D gene: .
V gene: TRBV6-5
CDR3 protein: CASSYTSEVSYEQYF
CDR3 DNA: TGTGCCAGCAGTTACACGAGTGAGGTCTCCTACGAGCAGTACTTC

CDR3 length: 13
J gene: TRBJ2-5
clone size: .
D gene: .
V gene: TRBV29-1
CDR3 protein: CSVGGEGWETQYF
CDR3 DNA: TGCAGCGTAGGGGGTGAGGGGTGGGAGACCCAGTACTTC

CDR3 length: 11
J gene: TRBJ2-7
clone size: .
D gene: .
V gene: TRBV29-1
CDR3 protein: CSVGRAYEQYF
CDR3 DNA: TGCAGCGTTGGAAGAGCCTACGAGCAGTACTTC

CDR3 length: 13
J gene: TRBJ1-3
clone size: .
D gene: .
V gene: TRBV30
CDR3 protein: CAWTPYYGDTIYF
CDR3 DNA: TGTGCCTGGACCCCGTATTATGGAGACACCATATATTTT

CDR3 length: 16
J gene: TRBJ2-1
clone size: .
D gene: TRBD2
V gene: TRBV5-1
CDR3 protein: CASSEGLAGVSNEQFF
CDR3 DNA: TGCGCCAGCAGCGAGGGACTAGCGGGAGTCTCTAATGAGCAGTTCTTC

CDR3 length: 11
J gene: TRBJ2-7
clone size: .
D gene: .
V gene: TRBV20-1
CDR3 protein: CSARVSYEQYF
CDR3 DNA: TGCAGTGCTAGGGTCAGCTACGAGCAGTACTTC

CDR3 length: 16
J gene: TRBJ2-2
clone size: .
D gene: TRBD1
V gene: TRBV4-3
CDR3 protein: CASSHSDRADTGELFF
CDR3 DNA: TGCGCCAGCAGCCACTCGGACAGGGCCGACACCGGGGAGCTGTTTTTT

CDR3 length: 12
J gene: TRBJ2-7
clone size: .
D gene: .
V gene: TRBV6-5
CDR3 protein: CASSYSGGEQYF
CDR3 DNA: TGTGCCAGCAGTTACTCAGGGGGCGAGCAGTACTTC

CDR3 length: 14
J gene: TRBJ1-2
clone size: .
D gene: TRBD1
V gene: TRBV19
CDR3 protein: CASSSPGQSYGYTF
CDR3 DNA: TGTGCCAGTAGTAGCCCGGGACAGTCTTATGGCTACACCTTC

CDR3 length: 14
J gene: TRBJ1-2
clone size: .
D gene: .
V gene: TRBV5-6
CDR3 protein: CASSLDAGTYGYTF
CDR3 DNA: TGTGCCAGCAGCTTGGACGCGGGGACCTATGGCTACACCTTC

CDR3 length: 15
J gene: TRBJ2-5
clone size: few
D gene: TRBD2
V gene: TRBV11-2
CDR3 protein: CASSPHPTSRETQYF
CDR3 DNA: TGTGCCAGCAGCCCCCACCCGACTAGCCGGGAGACCCAGTACTTC

CDR3 length: 16
J gene: TRBJ2-1
clone size: .
D gene: TRBD2
V gene: TRBV6-5
CDR3 protein: CASSYQKQRGANEQFF
CDR3 DNA: TGTGCCAGCAGTTACCAGAAACAGCGGGGGGCTAATGAGCAGTTCTTC

CDR3 length: 12
J gene: TRBJ1-1
clone size: few
D gene: .
V gene: TRBV14
CDR3 protein: CASSPRVTEAFF
CDR3 DNA: TGTGCCAGCAGCCCCAGGGTCACTGAAGCTTTCTTT

CDR3 length: 13
J gene: TRBJ2-7
clone size: few
D gene: .
V gene: TRBV6-5
CDR3 protein: CASSYSYRREQYF
CDR3 DNA: TGTGCCAGCAGTTACTCCTACAGACGCGAGCAGTACTTC

CDR3 length: 14
J gene: TRBJ1-1
clone size: few
D gene: TRBD1
V gene: TRBV11-2
CDR3 protein: CASSLEDRGTEAFF
CDR3 DNA: TGTGCCAGCAGCTTAGAAGACAGGGGCACTGAAGCTTTCTTT

CDR3 length: 15
J gene: TRBJ2-5
clone size: .
D gene: TRBD1
V gene: TRBV5-4
CDR3 protein: CASSRQPGQLETQYF
CDR3 DNA: TGTGCCAGCAGCCGGCAACCGGGACAGCTAGAGACCCAGTACTTC

CDR3 length: 13
J gene: TRBJ1-2
clone size: few
D gene: TRBD1
V gene: TRBV27
CDR3 protein: CASRQTGGHGYTF
CDR3 DNA: TGTGCCAGCAGGCAGACAGGGGGCCATGGCTACACCTTC

CDR3 length: 14
J gene: TRBJ2-5
clone size: .
D gene: TRBD1
V gene: TRBV28
CDR3 protein: CASSPGTVGKTQYF
CDR3 DNA: TGTGCCAGCAGCCCCGGGACAGTTGGGAAGACCCAGTACTTC

CDR3 length: 15
J gene: TRBJ2-1
clone size: few
D gene: TRBD2
V gene: TRBV30
CDR3 protein: CAWGGGLADYNEQFF
CDR3 DNA: TGTGCCTGGGGTGGTGGGCTAGCGGACTACAATGAGCAGTTCTTC

CDR3 length: 13
J gene: TRBJ1-5
clone size: .
D gene: .
V gene: TRBV6-5
CDR3 protein: CATRLLGEKAQHF
CDR3 DNA: TGTGCCACCAGATTGCTCGGGGAGAAGGCCCAGCATTTT

CDR3 length: 18
J gene: TRBJ1-1
clone size: few
D gene: TRBD1
V gene: TRBV4-1
CDR3 protein: CASSQDRKRDRGYTEAFF
CDR3 DNA: TGCGCCAGCAGCCAAGATCGAAAAAGAGACAGGGGGTACACTGAAGCTTTCTTT

CDR3 length: 13
J gene: TRBJ2-7
clone size: few
D gene: .
V gene: TRBV5-4
CDR3 protein: CASSSQGPYEQYF
CDR3 DNA: TGTGCCAGCAGCTCCCAGGGTCCGTACGAGCAGTACTTC

CDR3 length: 17
J gene: TRBJ2-2
clone size: .
D gene: TRBD1
V gene: TRBV9
CDR3 protein: CASSPPAGTGNTGELFF
CDR3 DNA: TGTGCCAGCAGCCCCCCGGCCGGGACAGGAAACACCGGGGAGCTGTTTTTT

CDR3 length: 13
J gene: TRBJ1-1
clone size: few
D gene: .
V gene: TRBV30
CDR3 protein: CAWRRGLNTEAFF
CDR3 DNA: TGTGCCTGGAGAAGGGGATTGAACACTGAAGCTTTCTTT

CDR3 length: 13
J gene: TRBJ2-5
clone size: .
D gene: .
V gene: TRBV5-1
CDR3 protein: CASSLKATETQYF
CDR3 DNA: TGCGCCAGCAGCTTGAAAGCAACGGAGACCCAGTACTTC

CDR3 length: 13
J gene: TRBJ2-1
clone size: once
D gene: .
V gene: TRBV7-2
CDR3 protein: CASSLVTSNEQFF
CDR3 DNA: TGTGCCAGCAGCTTGGTTACTAGCAATGAGCAGTTCTTC

CDR3 length: 15
J gene: TRBJ2-1
clone size: .
D gene: TRBD2
V gene: TRBV19
CDR3 protein: CASSPIQRGYNEQFF
CDR3 DNA: TGTGCCAGTAGTCCGATCCAGCGGGGTTACAATGAGCAGTTCTTC

CDR3 length: 12
J gene: TRBJ2-1
clone size: few
D gene: .
V gene: TRBV7-9
CDR3 protein: CASSKRSSEQFF
CDR3 DNA: TGTGCCAGCAGCAAACGGAGCTCTGAGCAGTTCTTC